The following is a T cell receptor beta chain sequence with its context. Its matching antigen is unknown. There are 18 residues in the CDR3. Germline CDR1 and CDR2: SGHVS and FQNEAQ. The V and J ends lost 5 bases and 0 bases, in that order; junction bases with no gene match: 12. PCR employed 60 Vbeta and 13 Jbeta primers. Profiled with immunoSEQ multiplex PCR; TCRdb holds only in-frame clones, not every one. This repertoire shows tens of thousands of clones, around three quarters found once; its top ten account for about 4.5%. The entry originates in a study of cytomegalovirus exposure and HLA in healthy donors. Study details: Earlier findings included about 120 million unique TCR beta sequences obtained from 150 million to 200 million T cells. Of about 400 genotyped donors, roughly 81% clustered with self-reported Caucasian donors.

Study results and limitations: 87-base-pair reads could not separate some V segments, including TRBV6-2 and TRBV6-3.

Sequenced input: PBMCs. The chain couples TRBV7-8 to TRBJ2-1, with TRBD2 identical over 8 bases. The receptor's source is a woman in her forties in good health and CMV-seropositive. This CDR3 reads CASSDRRAGASSYNEQFF. The CDR3 nucleotides are TGTGCCAGCAGCGACCGAAGAGCGGGAGCCAGCTCCTACAATGAGCAGTTCTTC.